Detailed here is one T cell receptor (beta chain). Its antigen is as yet unknown. This specimen comes from a study of PD-L1 blockade in urothelial cancer. Study overall: Bladder-origin urothelial cancer in males covered about 85% of the 29 patients. Analyzed time points were 3 weeks (second dose) and 6 weeks after therapy began. Broader study findings: Tumor-associated blood clones were expanded more by durable-benefit patients at 3 weeks.

Spike-ins of synthetic TCR analog templates went into each PCR. Assay used: immunoSEQ multiplex PCR; TCRdb lists only in-frame clones, some missing. Of 60,000 to 80,000 clones listed, roughly 90% were seen once; the top ten hold 10% to 12%. Time point meaning: peripheral blood 6 weeks after treatment start. Trimming shortened V by 0 bases and J by 0 bases, and 7 bases separated the two germline ends. Germline V gene sequence: CDR1 SGHRS, CDR2 YFSETQ. The CDR3 totals 14 residues. The input for sequencing was PBMCs, taken around atezolizumab (anti-PD-L1) treatment. The gene calls are TRBV5-1 and TRBJ2-7; unclear D gene. This TCR was recovered from a man aged 60 to 69 with urothelial cancer. The CDR3 here is CASSLVAGSYEQYF. The DNA for the CDR3 is TGCGCCAGCAGCTTGGTGGCTGGCTCCTACGAGCAGTACTTC.